This T cell receptor beta chain came from a study of control samples from healthy donors and cancer patients (dated by TCRdb to 2018 to 2021). Including the terminal cysteine and phenylalanine, the CDR3 comprises 16 residues. Solely the CDR3 DNA is kept, with 48 bases framed from the first base. V trim: 2 bases; J trim: 3 bases; unmatched bases: 5. The germline V gene specifies SGHDN as CDR1 and FVKESK as CDR2. The method behind the library was the immunoSEQ multiplex PCR assay. TCRdb took this table from immuneACCESS and kept in-frame rearrangements with V and J called. Such tables lack part of the clones; where checked against another copy, unresolved V genes explain under half of the gap, and the rest is unexplained. For this sample the table gives 170,000 or so clones, of which 90% were detected only once. The ten largest clonotypes hold about 1.4% of the sample. As to this clone: Its antigen remains unidentified. Base qualities were left out, and no much larger clone turns up one base away.

The chain employs TRBV14 and TRBJ2-3; TRBD2 aligns with 10 central bases. The receptor comes from a woman between 50 and 59 years old in good health. The sequenced sample consisted of blood. The CDR3 loop reads CASSQWPSGRTDTQYF. The DNA sequence is as follows: TGTGCCAGCAGCCAATGGCCTAGCGGGAGAACAGATACGCAGTATTTT.